One T cell receptor (beta chain) is described in this entry. The antigen remains undetermined. Losses at the gene ends were 5 bases for V and 3 bases for J; bases not matched to a gene: 10. Germline CDR1 is MNHEY and CDR2 is SVGAGI. The CDR3 contains 15 residues. Some clones are missing from TCRdb's copy, which holds only in-frame ones; the method was immunoSEQ multiplex PCR. Altogether 130,000 to 150,000 clones are present, 70% to 80% being singletons, with the ten largest covering 9.5% to 15%. The sample originates from a study of cytotoxic CD8 clonotypes in ibrutinib-treated CLL. Study conclusions and caveats: Private clonotypes, not public ones, expanded at ibrutinib response. At progression, clonality fell back toward baseline after rising at ibrutinib response. Baseline values of clonality outstripped age-matched healthy donors and followed circulating CD8+ T-cell counts.

About 2 micrograms of genomic DNA, which was extracted from cryopreserved PBMCs, served as the material used for the TCR beta libraries. The V call is TRBV6-5, the J call TRBJ2-7; 7 bases are a match to TRBD2. The sequence derives from a human donor with chronic lymphocytic leukemia. The sequencing used PBMCs, collected after 12 months of ibrutinib treatment. The CDR3: CASSQDGTIGYEQYF. The CDR3 bases are TGTGCCAGCAGTCAGGACGGGACTATAGGCTACGAGCAGTACTTC.